These 21 T cell receptor beta chains were sequenced from one sample in a study of cytomegalovirus exposure and HLA in healthy donors. PCR used 60 Vbeta primers and 13 Jbeta primers. Libraries were prepared by immunoSEQ multiplex PCR; TCRdb keeps only in-frame clonotypes and omits some of them. Counted here are more than 150,000 clones, around 76% occurring once; the ten biggest clones make up 1.5% to 1.8%. Sequencing was performed on PBMCs. The receptors stem from a man in his forties in good health and CMV-seronegative.

The chain has TRBV2 and TRBJ1-1, with D possibly being TRBD1 (6 bases). The CDR3 extends over 13 amino acids. Trimming pared 0 bases from V and 5 bases from J, leaving 7 bases between. The V gene's germline CDR1 is SNHLY and CDR2 FYNNEI. The DNA of the CDR3 is TGTGCCAGCAGTGAAGCAAGGGGGACTGAAGCTTTCTTT. It encodes CASSEARGTEAFF.

The chain is built from TRBV19 and TRBJ2-5; D possibly corresponds to TRBD2 (5 bases). Germline lookup yields CDR1 LNHDA and CDR2 SQIVND (reference sequence). Trimming stripped 5 bases from V and 5 bases from J, with 15 bases between. The CDR3 loop spans 14 amino acids. Here the CDR3 DNA reads TGTGCCAGTAGTTCTGACTGGGAGCGGGAGACCCAGTACTTC. Translated: CASSSDWERETQYF.

The chain couples TRBV27 to TRBJ1-1; D possibly corresponds to TRBD1 (5 bases). The CDR3 loop spans 13 amino acids. Germline-derived CDR1 and CDR2 are MNHEY and SMNVEV (reference sequence). Trimming left V 6 bases short and J 3 bases short, with 11 bases between. DNA for the CDR3: TGTGCCAGCAGCCTAACAGGTTACACTGAAGCTTTCTTT. Residues: CASSLTGYTEAFF.

The chain couples TRBV7-9 to TRBJ1-4; D may be TRBD1 (6 bases). CDR3 length: 15 residues. Germline V CDR1 and CDR2: SEHNR, FQNEAQ (reference sequence). V gave up 4 bases and J gave up 7 bases, with 16 bases separating them. The chain's CDR3 is CASSSQPAGVEKLFF. CDR3 bases: TGTGCCAGCAGCTCCCAACCAGCAGGGGTTGAAAAACTGTTTTTT.

V is TRBV4-1 and J is TRBJ2-1; 12 nucleotides agree with TRBD2. The CDR3 runs to 15 residues. With 3 bases clipped from V and 4 bases from J, the junction kept 1 base outside the gene matches. The germline V gene has CDR1 MGHRA and CDR2 YSYEKL. The CDR3: CASSQGTSGYNEQFF. DNA for the CDR3: TGCGCCAGCAGCCAGGGGACTAGCGGGTACAATGAGCAGTTCTTC.

The V and J genes are TRBV9 and TRBJ2-7; D is perhaps TRBD1 (5 bases). CDR1 is SGDLS, CDR2 YYNGEE, per germline. This CDR3 spans 14 amino acids. V lost 4 bases and J lost 3, with 14 bases in between. The CDR3 here is CASSPAAGYYEQYF. The CDR3 region has the DNA TGTGCCAGCAGCCCCGCGGCAGGGTACTACGAGCAGTACTTC.

Comment on this clone: One end of the junction varies from germline; a read error may be responsible. For the CDR3, the DNA is TGTGCCAGCCGGGGGGTAAACTTTGGCTACACCTTC. It encodes CASRGVNFGYTF. The chain employs TRBV27 and TRBJ1-2; weak D call: TRBD1 (5 bases). CDR1 is MNHEY and CDR2 is SMNVEV in the germline V gene (reference sequence). The CDR3 runs 12 residues.

The chain couples TRBV5-1 to TRBJ2-1; 7 bases agree with TRBD1. V lost 2 bases, J lost 2 bases, and 4 bases stayed unmatched. There are 15 residues in the CDR3. Germline loops: CDR1 SGHRS, CDR2 YFSETQ. The CDR3 reads CASSLYRGTYNEQFF. In nucleotides, the CDR3 is TGCGCCAGCAGCTTATACAGGGGAACCTACAATGAGCAGTTCTTC.

The chain combines TRBV6-5 with TRBJ1-5; 7 nucleotides line up with TRBD1. The CDR3 sequence is 15 residues long. Germline V gene lookup returns CDR1 MNHEY and CDR2 SVGAGI. Unmatched junction bases numbered 4, after V lost 5 bases and J lost 0 bases. CDR3 sequence reads: CASSRQGLSNQPQHF. The CDR3 DNA reads as TGTGCCAGCAGTCGACAGGGCCTTAGCAATCAGCCCCAGCATTTT.

V gene TRBV29-1 combines with J gene TRBJ2-7, with 7 bases lining up with TRBD1. Germline V gives CDR1 SQVTM, CDR2 ANQGSEA. The CDR3 contains 11 residues. The junction had 6 bases not matched to a gene; V was cut back by 6 bases and J by 7 bases. The CDR3 loop is CSVNRGGEQYF. Here the CDR3 DNA reads TGCAGCGTGAACAGGGGTGGAGAGCAGTACTTC.

V is TRBV5-1 and J is TRBJ2-5; tentatively, D is TRBD2 (6 bases). Trimming took off 5 bases at V and 4 bases at J, with 12 bases between the two ends. Per the germline V gene, CDR1 is SGHRS and CDR2 is YFSETQ. This CDR3 region has 13 residues. CDR3 amino acids: CASSAGSRETQYF. The CDR3 coding sequence is TGCGCCAGCAGTGCGGGATCGCGAGAGACCCAGTACTTC.

This clone was picked up a small number of times. The CDR3 here is CASSPRRDTGELFF. The CDR3 coding sequence is TGTGCCAGCAGCCCCCGGCGGGACACCGGGGAGCTGTTTTTT. The genes are TRBV7-3 and TRBJ2-2; maybe TRBD2 (5 bases). CDR1 and CDR2 (germline): SGHTA, FQGTGA. The V end was cut by 5 bases, the J end by 3 bases, with 10 bases between. CDR3 size: 14 residues.

This clone has more than one count but fewer than ten. The genes are TRBV11-2 and TRBJ2-7; 8 nucleotides line up with TRBD2. From germline, CDR1 is SGHAT and CDR2 FQNNGV. The CDR3 runs to 15 residues. Unmatched junction bases numbered 7, after V lost 5 bases and J lost 1 base. The CDR3 reads CASSPGLAPSYEQYV. CDR3 DNA: TGTGCCAGCAGCCCAGGACTAGCACCGTCCTACGAGCAGTACGTC.

The V and J genes are TRBV27 and TRBJ1-1, with a tentative D call TRBD1 (6 bases). The V end was cut by 7 bases, the J end by 7 bases, with 22 bases between. CDR3 length equals 15 residues. CDR1 MNHEY and CDR2 SMNVEV come from the germline V gene (reference sequence). CDR3 region: CASKFGVRGGDEAFF. The DNA of the CDR3 is TGTGCCAGCAAGTTCGGTGTCAGGGGTGGGGATGAAGCTTTCTTT.

J is TRBJ1-2 and V is TRBV27, with D maybe TRBD1 (6 bases). CDR1 MNHEY and CDR2 SMNVEV come from the germline V gene (reference sequence). This CDR3 region has 12 residues. The V and J ends lost 6 bases and 7 bases respectively, with 12 bases between them. CDR3 amino acids: CASSRGKGGYTF. The CDR3, as DNA: TGTGCCAGCAGCAGGGGAAAGGGTGGCTACACCTTC.

V and J are TRBV7-3 and TRBJ1-2; no clear D. V was clipped by 5 bases and J by 1 base, with 14 bases between them. The CDR3 sequence is 15 residues long. The germline V gene has CDR1 SGHTA and CDR2 FQGTGA. CDR3 sequence: CASSPPFGGNYGYTF. The CDR3 DNA follows: TGTGCCAGCAGCCCGCCCTTCGGAGGTAACTATGGCTACACCTTC.

This clone occurred a few times. The chain employs TRBV6-1 and TRBJ2-1; D not certain. The germline gives CDR1 MNHNS, CDR2 SASEGT. Trimming shortened V by 5 bases and J by 4 bases, and 9 bases separated the two germline ends. The CDR3 length is 13 residues. CDR3 coding DNA: TGTGCCAGCAGTCGTGTCGAGTACAATGAGCAGTTCTTC. Residues: CASSRVEYNEQFF.

J is TRBJ2-1 and V is TRBV5-8; 12 positions match TRBD1. Germline CDR1 SGHTS, CDR2 YDEGEE. Unmatched junction bases numbered 5, after V lost 2 bases and J lost 8 bases. The CDR3 is 15 residues long. The CDR3 protein is CASSFWGTGGHEQFF. The CDR3 region has the DNA TGTGCCAGCAGCTTTTGGGGGACAGGGGGCCATGAGCAGTTCTTC.

The gene calls are TRBV4-1 and TRBJ2-3; 10 bases line up with TRBD2. Per germline, CDR1 MGHRA and CDR2 YSYEKL. The V and J ends lost 1 base and 2 bases, in that order; junction bases with no gene match: 3. The CDR3 covers 16 residues. This CDR3 reads CASSQGLAGATDTQYF. For the CDR3, the DNA is TGCGCCAGCAGCCAAGGGCTAGCGGGAGCCACAGATACGCAGTATTTT.

The chain combines TRBV6-6 with TRBJ2-3; 8 bases are shared with TRBD1. Unmatched junction bases numbered 5, after V lost 7 bases and J lost 2 bases. CDR3 size: 14 residues. Germline V gives CDR1 MNHNY, CDR2 SVGAGI (reference sequence). CDR3 in amino acids: CASNRGLNTDTQYF. Here the CDR3 DNA reads TGTGCCAGCAACAGGGGGTTAAACACAGATACGCAGTATTTT.

The chain carries TRBV7-8 and TRBJ2-5; 9 bases agree with TRBD1. CDR1 SGHVS and CDR2 FQNEAQ come from the germline V gene. J was trimmed by 13 bases and V by 4 bases; bases with no gene match: 7. CDR3 length equals 12 residues. CDR3: CASSSGTGMSYF. The CDR3 coding sequence is TGTGCCAGCAGCTCCGGGACAGGGATGTCGTACTTC.